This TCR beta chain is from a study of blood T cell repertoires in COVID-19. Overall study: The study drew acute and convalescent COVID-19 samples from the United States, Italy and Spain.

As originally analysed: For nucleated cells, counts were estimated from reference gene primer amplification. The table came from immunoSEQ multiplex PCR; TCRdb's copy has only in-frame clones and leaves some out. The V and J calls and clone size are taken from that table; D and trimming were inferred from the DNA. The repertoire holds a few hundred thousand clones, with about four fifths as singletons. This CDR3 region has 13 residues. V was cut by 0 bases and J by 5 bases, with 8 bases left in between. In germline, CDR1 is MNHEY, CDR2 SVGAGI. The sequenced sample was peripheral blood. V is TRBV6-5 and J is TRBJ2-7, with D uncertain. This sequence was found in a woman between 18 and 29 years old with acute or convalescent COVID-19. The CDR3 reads CASSYSSLDEQYF. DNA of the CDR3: TGTGCCAGCAGTTACTCCTCTCTCGACGAGCAGTACTTC.